These 14 T cell receptor beta chains share one sample of origin, sequenced in a study of T cell responses to AZD1222 COVID-19 vaccine. Measured with immunoSEQ multiplex PCR; TCRdb has only the in-frame clones, and not every one. In the table there are around 86,000 clones, nearly 90% of which are singletons. The starting material was peripheral blood, obtained on day 0 of AZD1222 vaccination. The source is an adult in good health.

This clone was seen only once. This CDR3 is CASSVIVDQPQHF. CDR3 coding DNA: TGTGCCAGCAGTGTAATAGTTGATCAGCCCCAGCATTTT. The rearrangement joins TRBV2 to TRBJ1-5; D not resolved. The CDR3 spans 13 residues. CDR1 and CDR2 (germline): SNHLY, FYNNEI. V was cut by 4 bases and J by 5 bases, with 9 bases left in between.

This clone was seen just once. This chain uses TRBV15 with TRBJ2-7; TRBD2 aligns across 9 bases. Germline V gives CDR1 LNHNV, CDR2 YYDKDF (reference sequence). Trimming removed 1 base from V and 3 bases from J; junction bases left unmatched: 7. This CDR3 has 16 residues. CDR3 protein: CATSRAGSGGRYEQYF. The CDR3 DNA follows: TGTGCCACCAGCAGAGCCGGTAGCGGGGGCCGCTACGAGCAGTACTTC.

This clone was counted between two and nine times. The chain uses TRBV18 and TRBJ2-7; perhaps TRBD2 as D (6 bases). Per the germline V gene, CDR1 is KGHSH and CDR2 is LQKENI. Trimming left V 3 bases short and J 2 bases short, with 14 bases between. The CDR3 length is 15 residues. The CDR3, as DNA: TGTGCCAGCTCACCGGGACTCGACAACACCTACGAGCAGTACTTC. This translates into CASSPGLDNTYEQYF.

The chain joins TRBV19 to TRBJ1-5; maybe TRBD1 (5 bases). This CDR3 spans 14 amino acids. The ends were cut back, 6 bases at V and 2 bases at J, with 11 bases in the middle. Germline V gene lookup returns CDR1 LNHDA and CDR2 SQIVND (reference sequence). The CDR3 loop is CASRQVWGNQPQHF. In nucleotides, the CDR3 is TGTGCCAGTAGACAGGTTTGGGGCAATCAGCCCCAGCATTTT.

The V gene is TRBV30, the J gene TRBJ1-5; TRBD1 aligns across 7 bases. Per the germline V gene, CDR1 is GTSNPN and CDR2 is SVGIG (reference sequence). V lost 2 bases and J lost 4; bases outside the gene matches: 8. This CDR3 has 15 amino acids. The CDR3 DNA follows: TGTGCCTGGAGTACCAGGGGGGCAGGGAATCAGCCCCAGCATTTT. It codes for CAWSTRGAGNQPQHF.

The chain couples TRBV27 to TRBJ1-6; D is possibly TRBD1 (5 bases). The CDR3 has 14 residues. V lost 6 bases to trimming and J lost 4 bases, with 10 bases between them. The germline gives CDR1 MNHEY, CDR2 SMNVEV (reference sequence). This CDR3 is CASRGQSYNSPLHF. In DNA, the CDR3 is TGTGCCAGCAGAGGACAATCTTATAATTCACCCCTCCACTTT.

The chain links TRBV19 to TRBJ2-7; D is uncertain. The CDR3 spans 13 residues. Per the germline V gene, CDR1 is LNHDA and CDR2 is SQIVND (reference sequence). V dropped 6 bases and J dropped 5 bases, with 14 bases sitting between them. The CDR3 DNA is TGTGCCAGTAGCCCCCCAGGTTTTCACGAGCAGTACTTC. Amino acid sequence: CASSPPGFHEQYF. Full variable domain (outside the CDR3, taken from reference TRBV19 and TRBJ2-7): DGGITQSPKYLFRKEGQNVTLSCEQNLNHDAMYWYRQDPGQGLRLIYYSQIVNDFQKGDIAEGYSVSREKKESFPLTVTSAQKNPTAFYLCASSPPGFHEQYFGPGTRLTVT.

The chain employs TRBV7-9 and TRBJ2-3; D perhaps matches TRBD1 (5 bases). The CDR3 has 16 amino acids. V gave up 5 bases and J gave up 6 bases, with 21 bases separating them. Germline CDR1 reads SEHNR; CDR2 reads FQNEAQ (reference sequence). CDR3 protein: CASSPIRSQGWDTQYF. In DNA form, the CDR3 reads TGTGCCAGCAGCCCGATTCGGTCCCAGGGATGGGATACGCAGTATTTT.

The CDR3 DNA sequence: TGTGCCAGCAGTGAAACCCCCCCAGGGCAGACCAATGAGCAGTTCTTC. It yields the protein CASSETPPGQTNEQFF. The chain joins TRBV2 to TRBJ2-1, with a possible D match to TRBD1 (5 bases). Germline V gene sequence: CDR1 SNHLY, CDR2 FYNNEI. V lost 2 bases, J lost 6 bases, and 17 bases lay in between. The CDR3 length is 16 residues.

The V gene is TRBV3-1 (or the pseudogene TRBV3-2), the J gene TRBJ1-1; D gene uncertain. Trimming removed 3 bases from V and 1 base from J, with 15 bases in between. The CDR3 runs to 16 residues. Germline CDR1 LGHDT, CDR2 YNNKEL (reference sequence). CDR3 residues: CASSQRLRSKNTEAFF. The CDR3 coding sequence is TGTGCCAGCAGCCAGAGGTTAAGGTCCAAGAACACTGAAGCTTTCTTT.

The chain recombines TRBV29-1 with TRBJ1-4; D is unclear. The CDR3 totals 13 residues. V gave up 4 bases and J gave up 2 bases, with 8 bases separating them. The germline CDR1 and CDR2 sequences are SQVTM and ANQGSEA. The CDR3 sequence: CSVGWSTNEKLFF. DNA of the CDR3: TGCAGCGTTGGATGGAGTACTAATGAAAAACTGTTTTTT.

The chain joins TRBV18 to TRBJ1-1; 9 nucleotides agree with TRBD1. The CDR3 consists of 12 residues. Trimming cost V 4 bases and J 7 bases; bases outside gene matches: 1. Germline V gene sequence: CDR1 KGHSH, CDR2 LQKENI. CDR3 nucleotides: TGTGCCAGCTCACGGGACAGGGATGAAGCTTTCTTT. Its protein is CASSRDRDEAFF.

The chain links TRBV28 to TRBJ1-5, with D unresolved. This CDR3 comprises 15 residues. Trimming took off 7 bases at V and 6 bases at J, with 19 bases between the two ends. The germline gives CDR1 MDHEN, CDR2 SYDVKM. In nucleotides, the CDR3 is TGTGCCAGCATCCAGAACACATATGCTAGTCAGCCCCAGCATTTT. The encoded protein is CASIQNTYASQPQHF.

The rearrangement uses TRBV9 and TRBJ1-3, with D maybe TRBD1 (6 bases). Trimming pared 7 bases from V and 4 bases from J, leaving 15 bases between. The CDR3 spans 14 residues. Per germline, CDR1 SGDLS and CDR2 YYNGEE. The CDR3 region has the DNA TGTGCCAGCGGTGAGGGGGGCTCCGGAAACACCATATATTTT. The encoded protein is CASGEGGSGNTIYF.